The 26 T cell receptor beta chains below all came from one sample that was sequenced in a study of blood T cell repertoires in COVID-19. The repertoire was sequenced with immunoSEQ multiplex PCR; TCRdb's copy has only in-frame clones and lacks some. Seen here are 350,000 to 450,000 clones, approximately 91% observed once, and the top ten hold less than 1.5%. The sequenced sample consisted of PBMCs or T cells enriched from blood (not recorded which). These receptors were collected from a young woman who had been exposed to COVID-19.

The V call is TRBV29-1, the J call TRBJ2-1, with 7 bases fitting TRBD1. Trimming removed 3 bases from V and 9 bases from J; junction bases left unmatched: 5. Germline CDR1 is SQVTM and CDR2 is ANQGSEA. The CDR3 runs to 12 residues. In DNA form, the CDR3 reads TGCAGCGTTGACGGGACAGCGAGTGAGCAGTTCTTC. Its protein product is CSVDGTASEQFF.

Details on this clone: An end of the junction differs from the germline gene, which may be a read error. The chain is built from TRBV6-2 or TRBV6-3 and TRBJ2-7; the D gene is possibly TRBD2 (6 bases). The CDR3 totals 12 residues. Germline-derived CDR1 and CDR2 are MNHEY and SVGEGT. The CDR3 loop reads CASSSTTGGRVF. The CDR3 bases are TGTGCCAGCAGTTCGACTACCGGGGGAAGGGTATTC.

This chain connects TRBV15 to TRBJ1-2, with D maybe TRBD1 (6 bases). CDR1 and CDR2 (germline): LNHNV, YYDKDF (reference sequence). Trimming shortened V by 0 bases and J by 2 bases, and 10 bases separated the two germline ends. The CDR3 has 15 residues. CDR3 sequence reads: CATSRDGQKNYGYTF. The CDR3 DNA reads as TGTGCCACCAGCAGAGATGGACAGAAGAACTATGGCTACACCTTC.

This chain joins TRBV6-2 or TRBV6-3 and TRBJ2-1; TRBD2 agrees at 9 bases. The trim removed 4 bases at V and 4 bases at J, leaving 14 bases unmatched. CDR3 length: 18 residues. CDR1 MNHEY and CDR2 SVGEGT come from the germline V gene. DNA of the CDR3: TGTGCCAGCAGTTCCCACCCAGCAGCGCGGGAGGGGTACAATGAGCAGTTCTTC. Protein sequence: CASSSHPAAREGYNEQFF.

The chain combines TRBV30 with TRBJ1-5; D gene uncertain. Deletions cut 2 bases from V and 0 bases from J, with 5 bases between. CDR3 length: 13 amino acids. Germline-derived CDR1 and CDR2 are GTSNPN and SVGIG (reference sequence). The CDR3: CAWSSDSNQPQHF. CDR3 DNA: TGTGCCTGGAGTTCAGATAGCAATCAGCCCCAGCATTTT.

The chain is built from TRBV5-1 and TRBJ2-2; D perhaps matches TRBD2 (5 bases). The CDR3 runs 15 residues. CDR1 is SGHRS and CDR2 is YFSETQ in the germline V gene. V gave up 1 base and J gave up 0 bases, with 7 bases separating them. As DNA, the CDR3 is TGCGCCAGCAGCTTGCCGGGAACGAACACCGGGGAGCTGTTTTTT. This encodes CASSLPGTNTGELFF.

This chain links TRBV7-2 with TRBJ1-6; a weak D match, TRBD1 (5 bases). Germline CDR1 reads SGHTA; CDR2 reads FQGNSA. V was pared by 3 bases and J by 8 bases, with 11 bases between. CDR3 length equals 14 residues. The CDR3 is CASSLPQGYSPLHF. CDR3 DNA sequence: TGTGCCAGCAGCTTGCCCCAGGGTTATTCACCCCTCCACTTT.

The J gene is TRBJ1-6, the V gene TRBV28; D unresolved. The germline V gene encodes CDR1 MDHEN and CDR2 SYDVKM. There are 17 residues in the CDR3. The ends were cut back, 6 bases at V and 7 bases at J, with 22 bases in the middle. The CDR3 sequence: CASRLPRHSALNSPLHF. The CDR3 DNA is TGTGCCAGCAGACTACCCCGGCACTCGGCCCTCAATTCACCCCTCCACTTT.

The rearrangement joins TRBV7-9 to TRBJ1-5; 7 bases match TRBD1. Germline CDR1 SEHNR, CDR2 FQNEAQ (reference sequence). The CDR3 consists of 14 residues. Trimming took 7 bases from V and 6 from J; bases not matched to a gene: 9. The CDR3 nucleotides read TGTGCCAGCACCGCCCTAGGGGGCGGTCAGCCCCAGCATTTT. This encodes CASTALGGGQPQHF.

In DNA form, the CDR3 reads TGTGCCAGCAGTCCGCCGGACAGGGCGGGCACTGAAGCTTTCTTT. It yields the protein CASSPPDRAGTEAFF. This chain links TRBV28 with TRBJ1-1; the match to TRBD1 covers 8 bases. Germline V gene lookup returns CDR1 MDHEN and CDR2 SYDVKM. V lost 5 bases, J lost 4 bases, and 9 bases stayed unmatched. The CDR3 is made up of 15 amino acids.

The chain has TRBV7-2 and TRBJ2-2; D perhaps matches TRBD2 (7 bases). Deletions cut 2 bases from V and 3 bases from J, with 13 bases between. The CDR3 is made up of 16 amino acids. Looked up from germline, CDR1 is SGHTA and CDR2 is FQGNSA. As DNA, the CDR3 is TGTGCCAGCAGCTTATTGGGGGGGCTGGACACCGGGGAGCTGTTTTTT. Amino acids: CASSLLGGLDTGELFF.

This chain links TRBV10-3 with TRBJ2-1; possible D gene TRBD1, 6 bases. V was shortened by 4 bases and J by 7 bases, with 11 bases between the two germline ends. This CDR3 contains 13 residues. The germline V gene has CDR1 ENHRY and CDR2 SYGVKD. CDR3 in DNA: TGTGCCATCAGTGGCGGACAGCTGAATGAGCAGTTCTTC. Its protein product is CAISGGQLNEQFF.

The chain carries TRBV7-2 and TRBJ1-3, with D uncertain. V lost 5 bases and J lost 0, with 11 bases in between. The CDR3 length is 15 residues. Germline V lookup: CDR1 SGHTA, CDR2 FQGNSA. CDR3 in amino acids: CASSTSPSSGNTIYF. CDR3 coding DNA: TGTGCCAGCAGCACCAGTCCAAGCTCTGGAAACACCATATATTTT.

The chain uses TRBV27 and TRBJ1-5; D remains ambiguous. V was shortened by 3 bases and J by 0 bases, with 6 bases between the two germline ends. CDR3 length: 14 residues. Germline CDR1 is MNHEY and CDR2 is SMNVEV (reference sequence). The CDR3 protein is CASSLFHSNQPQHF. The CDR3 DNA follows: TGTGCCAGCAGTTTGTTCCATAGCAATCAGCCCCAGCATTTT.

This chain joins TRBV7-2 and TRBJ2-2; 15 bases are a match to TRBD2. V was pared by 3 bases and J by 6 bases, with 5 bases of the junction left unmatched. CDR3 size: 17 residues. Germline V gives CDR1 SGHTA, CDR2 FQGNSA. CDR3 region: CASSLGLAGGKAGELFF. CDR3 coding DNA: TGTGCCAGCAGCTTGGGACTAGCGGGAGGAAAGGCCGGGGAGCTGTTTTTT.

The rearrangement links TRBV5-8 to TRBJ1-1; the D is unclear. V gave up 1 base and J gave up 1 base, with 8 bases separating them. The CDR3 runs 14 residues. The germline gives CDR1 SGHTS, CDR2 YDEGEE. The CDR3 loop reads CASSLWQANTEAFF. CDR3 DNA: TGTGCCAGCAGCTTGTGGCAGGCGAACACTGAAGCTTTCTTT.

This chain uses TRBV29-1 with TRBJ2-5; 8 nucleotides line up with TRBD2. This CDR3 has 13 amino acids. Germline V lookup: CDR1 SQVTM, CDR2 ANQGSEA. V trimming: 7 bases; J trimming: 5 bases; junction bases outside the gene matches: 9. This chain's CDR3 is CSAGSGSEETQYF. Here the CDR3 DNA reads TGCAGCGCTGGAAGCGGGAGTGAGGAGACCCAGTACTTC.

The chain employs TRBV5-1 and TRBJ2-7; 7 nucleotides match TRBD2. The CDR3 contains 15 residues. The germline V gene has CDR1 SGHRS and CDR2 YFSETQ. Trimming at V came to 0 bases and at J to 9 bases, leaving 12 bases not matched to a gene. The CDR3 bases are TGCGCCAGCAGCTTGGTCGCGGGAGTGGTCTCGGGGCAGTACTTC. The encoded protein is CASSLVAGVVSGQYF.

The rearrangement joins TRBV18 to TRBJ1-2, with D perhaps TRBD1 (5 bases). Deletions cut 2 bases from V and 6 bases from J, with 19 bases between. Germline CDR1 is KGHSH and CDR2 is LQKENI. This CDR3 comprises 16 residues. This CDR3 reads CASSPTTPERGDGYTF. The CDR3 DNA reads as TGTGCCAGCTCACCAACCACCCCAGAGCGGGGGGATGGCTACACCTTC.

This rearrangement joins TRBV7-2 to TRBJ2-5; TRBD2 matches 16 bases. This CDR3 region has 15 residues. The J segment lost 9 bases and the V segment lost 3 bases, leaving 4 bases of the junction unmatched. CDR1 is SGHTA, CDR2 FQGNSA, per germline. The DNA for the CDR3 is TGTGCCAGCAGCTTGGGACTAGCGGGGGGGGTGGCCCAGTACTTC. It codes for CASSLGLAGGVAQYF.

The rearrangement links TRBV9 to TRBJ1-2; TRBD1 might be the D (5 bases). The length of the CDR3 is 17 residues. CDR1 and CDR2 (germline): SGDLS, YYNGEE. V dropped 0 bases and J dropped 2 bases, with 17 bases sitting between them. DNA of the CDR3: TGTGCCAGCAGCGTAGATTCGGGGGAGCAAACAAACTATGGCTACACCTTC. Translated: CASSVDSGEQTNYGYTF.

This rearrangement joins TRBV7-2 to TRBJ1-5; possibly TRBD1 for D (6 bases). Germline CDR1 SGHTA, CDR2 FQGNSA. The CDR3 spans 19 residues. Trimming took off 1 base at V and 0 bases at J, with 19 bases between the two ends. CDR3 sequence: CASSLGGGVPGYSNQPQHF. DNA of the CDR3: TGTGCCAGCAGCTTAGGGGGGGGCGTCCCGGGATATAGCAATCAGCCCCAGCATTTT.

This clone has just one count. J is TRBJ1-6 and V is TRBV27; TRBD1 agrees at 11 bases. The CDR3 is made up of 17 amino acids. Unmatched junction bases numbered 8, after V lost 3 bases and J lost 7 bases. CDR1 MNHEY and CDR2 SMNVEV come from the germline V gene (reference sequence). DNA for the CDR3: TGTGCCAGCAGTTTCCGGACAGGGGGCGCAGGGAATTCACCCCTCCACTTT. Protein sequence: CASSFRTGGAGNSPLHF.

The chain has TRBV5-6 and TRBJ1-5, with D possibly being TRBD1 (5 bases). V shed 1 base and J shed 0 bases, with 11 bases lying between them. This CDR3 is 16 amino acids long. Germline lookup yields CDR1 SGHDT and CDR2 YYEEEE. DNA for the CDR3: TGTGCCAGCAGCTTGTCGGGGGTCCGTAGCAATCAGCCCCAGCATTTT. Encoded protein: CASSLSGVRSNQPQHF.

The V and J genes are TRBV3-1 (or the pseudogene TRBV3-2) and TRBJ2-7; 7 nucleotides align to TRBD2. The CDR3 spans 16 residues. The germline V gene has CDR1 LGHDT and CDR2 YNNKEL (reference sequence). Trimming removed 0 bases from V and 2 bases from J; junction bases left unmatched: 7. The CDR3 coding sequence is TGTGCCAGCAGCCAAGAGTTCCTAGCGGAAACCTACGAGCAGTACTTC. Amino acid sequence: CASSQEFLAETYEQYF.

V usage is TRBV5-1 and J usage is TRBJ2-7; TRBD2 agrees at 7 bases. CDR1 and CDR2 (germline): SGHRS, YFSETQ. There are 14 residues in the CDR3. After removal of 1 base from V and 7 bases from J, the junction contained 8 bases not matched to a gene. The CDR3 spells CASSLRGRVVEQYF. Written as DNA, the CDR3 is TGCGCCAGCAGCTTGCGCGGGAGAGTGGTTGAGCAGTACTTC.